The rows below give T cell receptor beta chains drawn from one sample of a study of regulatory T cells in long-lasting Graves disease. TCRdb passed the multiplex PCR reads through MiXCR, listing each CDR3 protein once. The sample has roughly 500,000 distinct CDR3 sequences, about a fifth seen once. The sample consisted of peripheral blood mononuclear cells (PBMCs), taken when the disease was refractory, from a patient treated with antithyroid drugs. The receptors come from a female donor with Graves disease. Both conserved end residues are part of each CDR3. The D gene is left open where the match is weak. Clone size is not always given. Where it is, it says once, few, many or a class for expanded clones.

abundance: few
d_gene: -
v_gene: TRBV24-1
j_gene: TRBJ2-5
CDR3aa: CATGSTTAQYF
CDR3nt: TGTGCCACCGGCTCAACGACGGCCCAGTACTTC

abundance: few
d_gene: -
v_gene: TRBV4-1
j_gene: TRBJ1-6
CDR3aa: CASSQEPFSSYNSPLHF
CDR3nt: TGCGCCAGCAGCCAAGAGCCCTTTAGCTCCTATAATTCACCCCTCCACTTT

abundance: -
d_gene: -
v_gene: TRBV7-3
j_gene: TRBJ2-7
CDR3aa: CASSLTPSPRIYEQYF
CDR3nt: TGTGCCAGCAGCTTAACTCCTTCTCCCCGGATCTACGAGCAGTACTTC

abundance: many
d_gene: -
v_gene: TRBV29-1
j_gene: TRBJ1-2
CDR3aa: CSVPFGANYGYTF
CDR3nt: TGCAGCGTTCCCTTTGGGGCCAACTATGGCTACACCTTC

abundance: -
d_gene: TRBD2
v_gene: TRBV24-1
j_gene: TRBJ2-7
CDR3aa: CATSDTTPGGYEQYF
CDR3nt: TGTGCCACCAGTGATACTACCCCGGGGGGCTACGAGCAGTACTTC

abundance: -
d_gene: -
v_gene: TRBV7-9
j_gene: TRBJ2-6
CDR3aa: CASRFREDGANVLTF
CDR3nt: TGTGCCAGCCGGTTCAGGGAAGATGGGGCCAACGTCCTGACTTTC

abundance: many
d_gene: TRBD2
v_gene: TRBV7-8
j_gene: TRBJ2-5
CDR3aa: CASRPGSGRRETQYF
CDR3nt: TGTGCCAGCAGGCCCGGGAGCGGGAGAAGGGAGACCCAGTACTTC

abundance: few
d_gene: -
v_gene: TRBV6-9
j_gene: TRBJ1-1
CDR3aa: CASSYTEAGTEAFF
CDR3nt: TGTGCCAGCAGTTACACCGAGGCTGGCACTGAAGCTTTCTTT

abundance: many
d_gene: -
v_gene: TRBV28
j_gene: TRBJ2-2
CDR3aa: CASSSGGLANTGELFF
CDR3nt: TGTGCCAGCAGTTCAGGAGGGCTAGCGAACACCGGGGAGCTGTTTTTT

abundance: many
d_gene: TRBD1
v_gene: TRBV6-1
j_gene: TRBJ1-2
CDR3aa: CASSRTGPIYGYTF
CDR3nt: TGTGCCAGCAGCAGGACAGGACCTATCTATGGCTACACCTTC

abundance: few
d_gene: -
v_gene: TRBV20-1
j_gene: TRBJ2-7
CDR3aa: CSAGTGLFYEQYF
CDR3nt: TGCAGTGCTGGAACAGGGTTGTTCTACGAGCAGTACTTC

abundance: -
d_gene: -
v_gene: TRBV28
j_gene: TRBJ2-7
CDR3aa: CASSLAWARDEQYF
CDR3nt: TGTGCCAGCAGTTTAGCCTGGGCCAGGGACGAGCAGTACTTC

abundance: many
d_gene: -
v_gene: TRBV27
j_gene: TRBJ2-7
CDR3aa: CASSLTATDEQYF
CDR3nt: TGTGCCAGCAGTTTAACCGCCACCGACGAGCAGTACTTC

abundance: few
d_gene: TRBD1
v_gene: TRBV7-2
j_gene: TRBJ1-1
CDR3aa: CASSPGGWGEAFF
CDR3nt: TGTGCCAGCAGCCCAGGGGGTTGGGGTGAAGCTTTCTTT

abundance: many
d_gene: TRBD2
v_gene: TRBV12-3/TRBV12-4
j_gene: TRBJ2-7
CDR3aa: CASSWAPGRVWSYEQYF
CDR3nt: TGTGCCAGCAGTTGGGCCCCCGGGAGGGTATGGTCCTACGAGCAGTACTTC

abundance: many
d_gene: -
v_gene: TRBV25-1
j_gene: TRBJ1-2
CDR3aa: CASREGYYGYTF
CDR3nt: TGTGCCAGCAGGGAAGGGTACTATGGCTACACCTTC

abundance: few
d_gene: -
v_gene: TRBV2
j_gene: TRBJ2-2
CDR3aa: CASRAGRNTGELFF
CDR3nt: TGTGCCAGCAGGGCGGGACGGAACACCGGGGAGCTGTTTTTT

abundance: -
d_gene: -
v_gene: TRBV5-6
j_gene: TRBJ1-2
CDR3aa: CASSWPRELGREGYTF
CDR3nt: TGTGCCAGCAGCTGGCCCCGGGAGCTGGGGCGGGAAGGCTACACCTTC

abundance: -
d_gene: TRBD1
v_gene: TRBV7-6
j_gene: TRBJ2-2
CDR3aa: CASSLAPGQGKIGELFF
CDR3nt: TGTGCCAGCAGCTTAGCTCCGGGACAGGGAAAGATCGGGGAGCTGTTTTTT

abundance: many
d_gene: -
v_gene: TRBV6-1
j_gene: TRBJ2-1
CDR3aa: CASSEGWGTYNEQFF
CDR3nt: TGTGCCAGCAGTGAAGGATGGGGCACGTACAATGAGCAGTTCTTC

abundance: many
d_gene: TRBD1
v_gene: TRBV19
j_gene: TRBJ2-7
CDR3aa: CASSGPDRDVGSLYEQYF
CDR3nt: TGTGCCAGTAGTGGGCCGGACAGGGATGTGGGGTCCCTCTACGAGCAGTACTTC

abundance: -
d_gene: -
v_gene: TRBV4-3
j_gene: TRBJ1-4
CDR3aa: CASSQETINDKLFF
CDR3nt: TGCGCCAGCAGCCAAGAAACGATTAATGATAAACTGTTTTTT